These T cell receptor beta chains were read from a single sample in a study of blood T cell repertoires in COVID-19. Produced via immunoSEQ multiplex PCR; TCRdb's table is partial and in-frame only. Altogether some 460,000 clones are present, around 89% being singletons, with the ten largest covering 4% to 5.5%. The specimen sequenced was peripheral blood. The source of these receptors is a woman aged 25 to 39 with acute or convalescent COVID-19. The CDR3 runs from the conserved cysteine through the conserved F or W. Fields, in order: V gene, D gene, J gene, clone size, CDR3 DNA, CDR3 protein. The D gene is left open where the match is weak. A clone size is listed for some rows: how often the clone was seen (once, few, many), or a class if it is expanded.

TRBV28	NA	TRBJ2-1	NA	TGTGCCAGCAGTTCATTAGGGGGTAGCTCCTACAATGAGCAGTTCTTC	CASSSLGGSSYNEQFF
TRBV5-6	TRBD1	TRBJ2-3	NA	TGTGCCAGCAGCTGGACCGGGACAGGGTATTTTCGGGATACGCAGTATTTT	CASSWTGTGYFRDTQYF
TRBV10-3	TRBD2	TRBJ2-5	NA	TGTGCCATCAGTGGAGCTAGCGGGGAGACCCAGTACTTC	CAISGASGETQYF
TRBV15	NA	TRBJ1-6	NA	TGTGCCACCAGCAGAGATGTTCAGGGCAGGTCACCCCTCCACTTT	CATSRDVQGRSPLHF
TRBV29-1	NA	TRBJ1-1	NA	TGCAGCGTTGTAGGGGTCAACACTGAAGCTTTCTTT	CSVVGVNTEAFF
TRBV28	NA	TRBJ2-7	NA	TGTGCCAGCAGTACCCCCTCCGTCAGGGAGCAGTACTTC	CASSTPSVREQYF
TRBV6-2/TRBV6-3	NA	TRBJ2-7	NA	TGTGCCAGCAGTCAAAACTACGAGCAGTACTTC	CASSQNYEQYF
TRBV9	TRBD2	TRBJ2-5	NA	TGTGCCAGCAGCGTGGGGACTAGGGCGGAGACCCAGTACTTC	CASSVGTRAETQYF
TRBV2	NA	TRBJ1-1	NA	TGTGCCAGCACGGGAACAGAGTGGAAAAGAGCTTTCTTT	CASTGTEWKRAFF
TRBV7-8	NA	TRBJ2-7	NA	TGTGCCAGCAGCACCGACGAGTGGTCACAGATCTACGAGCAGTACTTC	CASSTDEWSQIYEQYF
TRBV10-3	NA	TRBJ2-3	NA	TGTGCCATCAGTGCCGGGACAATCACAGATACGCAGTATTTT	CAISAGTITDTQYF
TRBV7-9	TRBD2	TRBJ2-1	NA	TGTGCCAGCAGCCCCCCAGCGGGGGGTCCTGAGCAGTTCTTC	CASSPPAGGPEQFF
TRBV2	TRBD2	TRBJ2-1	NA	TGTGCCAGCAGTGAACAAACTAGCGGATACAATGAGCAGTTCTTC	CASSEQTSGYNEQFF
TRBV6-1	NA	TRBJ2-6	NA	TGTGCCAGCAGTGAACGTCAACAGGCTTTTGGGGCCAACGTCCTGACTTTC	CASSERQQAFGANVLTF
TRBV20-1	TRBD1	TRBJ1-6	NA	TGCAGTGCTAGTGACGACAGGGGATTTCGGAACTCACCCCTCCACTTT	CSASDDRGFRNSPLHF
TRBV6-5	TRBD1	TRBJ2-5	once	TGTGCCAGCAGTTACTCGGCGGGACAGGGGGTCCAGTACTTC	CASSYSAGQGVQYF
TRBV2	NA	TRBJ2-3	NA	TGTGCCAGCAGGGCCGCCATTTGGAGCACAGATACGCAGTATTTT	CASRAAIWSTDTQYF
TRBV6-5	NA	TRBJ1-1	NA	TGTGCCAGCAGTTACTCGATCGGCGGGAACACTGAAGCTTTCTTT	CASSYSIGGNTEAFF
TRBV6-1	NA	TRBJ2-7	NA	TGTGCCAGCAGTGAAATCCCGGGATACGAGCAGTACTTC	CASSEIPGYEQYF
TRBV9	TRBD2	TRBJ2-1	once	TGTGCCAGCAGCCCCAGAGGTAGCGGGGGGGTTTATGAGCAGTTCTTC	CASSPRGSGGVYEQFF
TRBV2	TRBD2	TRBJ2-1	NA	TGTGCCAGCAATCGGCTCGAGCGGGGGGGTAGAGGGAATGAGCAGTTCTTC	CASNRLERGGRGNEQFF
TRBV5-5	TRBD1	TRBJ1-4	NA	TGTGCCAGCAGCTCAATACAGGGGACTGGGTATGGCGGTAATGAAAAACTGTTTTTT	CASSSIQGTGYGGNEKLFF
TRBV5-6	TRBD1	TRBJ2-7	NA	TGTGCCAGCAGCGTCATCGACAGGGGGCGAGCCTACGAGCAGTACTTC	CASSVIDRGRAYEQYF
TRBV4-1	NA	TRBJ2-5	NA	TGCGCCAGCAGCCCACCCCCCCGGACCCTGCGGGGAGAGACCCAGTACTTC	CASSPPPRTLRGETQYF
TRBV1	NA	TRBJ2-1	NA	TGCACCAGCAGCCAAGATCACGGTGGAGGACAGGGGCTCGTCAATGAGCAGTTCTTC	CTSSQDHGGGQGLVNEQFF
TRBV5-1	TRBD2	TRBJ2-1	many	TGCGCCAGCAGCTTGGATGGGACTAGCTTTAATGAGCAGTTCTTC	CASSLDGTSFNEQFF
TRBV27	TRBD2	TRBJ2-2	NA	TGTGCCAGCAGTATATCAACTGCTAGCGGGGTTCTCGGGGAGCTGTTTTTT	CASSISTASGVLGELFF
TRBV11-1	TRBD2	TRBJ2-3	NA	TGTGCCAGCAGCGATAAGCGGGGGGCCCGGGATACGCAGTATTTT	CASSDKRGARDTQYF